This T cell receptor (beta chain) was found in a study of blood T cell repertoires in COVID-19. Recruits, aged about 18 to 100 years, lived in 24 US areas. Assignment of participants to cohorts was predicated upon participant-reported clinical history. Recovery meant two consecutive negative NP/OP PCR tests, professional clearance, or resolved symptoms. Authors' data handling: Estimates of nucleated cell counts were drawn from the amplification of reference gene primers. Produced via immunoSEQ multiplex PCR; TCRdb's table is partial and in-frame only. The D gene and trimming were derived from the DNA, and the V and J assignments and clone size from that table. The repertoire holds 490,000 or so clones, with more than 85% as singletons. There are a few counts of this clone. Source material: PBMCs or T cells enriched from blood (not recorded which). This TCR was sampled from a woman aged 60 to 75 who had recovered from COVID-19.

This chain's CDR3 is CASSLMGAAKGVQYF. Here the CDR3 DNA reads TGTGCCAGCAGCTTAATGGGGGCGGCAAAAGGTGTGCAGTACTTC. This chain uses TRBV11-3 with TRBJ2-7, with a weak D call TRBD1 (6 bases). The V end was cut by 2 bases, the J end by 9 bases, with 20 bases between. Germline-derived CDR1 and CDR2 are SGHNT and YENEEA. The CDR3 has 15 amino acids. Together with reference TRBV11-3 and TRBJ2-7, the CDR3 gives the full variable domain: EAGVVQSPRYKIIEKKQPVAFWCNPISGHNTLYWYLQNLGQGPELLIRYENEEAVDDSQLPKDRFSAERLKGVDSTLKIQPAELGDSAVYLCASSLMGAAKGVQYFGPGTRLTVT.